Below are 10 T cell receptor beta chains sequenced from a single sample in a study of radiotherapy plus CTLA-4 blockade in lung cancer. Here immunoSEQ multiplex PCR was the method, and the copy in TCRdb shows in-frame clones only, minus some. Here the sample spans around 43,000 clones, more than 65% being singletons. This material consisted of peripheral blood, taken from a patient treated with radiotherapy plus ipilimumab. The receptor source for this set is a human donor with non-small cell lung cancer who had stable disease on radiotherapy plus ipilimumab.

J is TRBJ2-1 and V is TRBV9; D not resolved. This CDR3 contains 13 residues. Germline V gene data show CDR1 as SGDLS and CDR2 as YYNGEE. With 5 bases removed from V and 5 bases from J, the gap between germline ends came to 11 bases. CDR3 DNA sequence: TGTGCCAGCAGTAGTAGTCCACACAATGAGCAGTTCTTC. This codes for CASSSSPHNEQFF.

CDR3 sequence reads: CASNEGNSPLHF. The CDR3 region has the DNA TGTGCCAGCAACGAGGGTAATTCACCCCTCCACTTT. The V gene is TRBV11-3, the J gene TRBJ1-6; D remains ambiguous. The CDR3 sequence is 12 residues long. Germline V gives CDR1 SGHNT, CDR2 YENEEA. V was clipped by 7 bases and J by 6 bases, with 7 bases between them. Full variable domain (remainder filled in from reference TRBV11-3 and TRBJ1-6): EAGVVQSPRYKIIEKKQPVAFWCNPISGHNTLYWYLQNLGQGPELLIRYENEEAVDDSQLPKDRFSAERLKGVDSTLKIQPAELGDSAVYLCASNEGNSPLHFGNGTRLTVT.

This chain links TRBV7-2 with TRBJ1-1, with D perhaps matching TRBD1 (6 bases). The V gene's germline CDR1 is SGHTA and CDR2 FQGNSA. V was cut by 1 base and J by 0 bases, with 9 bases left in between. This CDR3 has 15 amino acids. CDR3 sequence (DNA): TGTGCCAGCAGCTTAGTATCAGGGGTGAACACTGAAGCTTTCTTT. This translates into CASSLVSGVNTEAFF.

J is TRBJ1-3 and V is TRBV27, with a tentative D call TRBD1 (6 bases). This CDR3 has 18 residues. V dropped 3 bases and J dropped 0 bases, with 18 bases sitting between them. CDR1 and CDR2 from the germline V gene are MNHEY and SMNVEV (reference sequence). This chain's CDR3 is CASSFPPDRSSSGNTIYF. The CDR3 DNA follows: TGTGCCAGCAGTTTTCCCCCGGACAGATCGAGCTCTGGAAACACCATATATTTT.

The chain links TRBV5-4 to TRBJ2-7; the match to TRBD1 covers 7 bases. V shed 1 base, J shed 3 bases, and the junction held 1 base outside the gene matches. The CDR3 covers 13 residues. From germline, CDR1 is SGHNT and CDR2 YYREEE (reference sequence). The CDR3 loop reads CASSLQGDYEQYF. CDR3 bases: TGTGCCAGCAGCTTGCAGGGGGACTACGAGCAGTACTTC.

In this sample, this clone turned up a few times. The chain has TRBV5-4 and TRBJ2-5; 12 bases agree with TRBD2. Losses at the gene ends were 4 bases for V and 1 base for J; bases not matched to a gene: 5. CDR1 and CDR2 from the germline V gene are SGHNT and YYREEE (reference sequence). CDR3 length equals 16 residues. CDR3 loop: CASSRASGGGQETQYF. The CDR3 region has the DNA TGTGCCAGCAGCCGAGCTAGCGGGGGGGGCCAAGAGACCCAGTACTTC.

This clone has a handful of counts. This sequence joins TRBV2 and TRBJ2-7; 8 bases match TRBD1. V lost 4 bases to trimming and J lost 5 bases; unmatched junction nucleotides: 10. The length of the CDR3 is 15 residues. Germline values: CDR1 SNHLY, CDR2 FYNNEI. CDR3 in amino acids: CASSVSGQGANEQYF. The CDR3 DNA sequence: TGTGCCAGCAGTGTGTCAGGGCAGGGGGCAAACGAGCAGTACTTC.

The gene calls are TRBV10-2 and TRBJ1-5; 7 bases are a match to TRBD1. The germline gives CDR1 WSHSY, CDR2 SAAADI. J lost 7 bases, V lost 7 bases, and 7 bases had no gene match. The CDR3 sequence is 13 residues long. The CDR3 reads CASTPGQLQPQHF. For the CDR3, the DNA is TGCGCCAGCACTCCGGGACAGCTCCAGCCCCAGCATTTT.

This chain joins TRBV30 and TRBJ1-5, with D possibly TRBD1 on 5 matching bases. Germline-derived CDR1 and CDR2 are GTSNPN and SVGIG (reference sequence). The length of the CDR3 is 14 residues. The V end lost 0 bases, the J end lost 6 bases, and 12 bases lay between the germline ends. CDR3 sequence reads: CAWSVGQGSQPQHF. The CDR3, as DNA: TGTGCCTGGAGTGTCGGGCAGGGAAGTCAGCCCCAGCATTTT.

The table lists this clone with a count of one. The chain carries TRBV5-4 and TRBJ2-1; TRBD1 aligns across 8 bases. The CDR3 loop spans 15 amino acids. Germline CDR1 is SGHNT and CDR2 is YYREEE (reference sequence). With V trimmed by 4 bases and J by 7 bases, 10 bases remained unmatched. The CDR3 DNA reads TGTGCCAGCAGCACCCGGACAGGGAACCTAAATGAGCAGTTCTTC. Translating it yields CASSTRTGNLNEQFF.